This T cell receptor beta chain was captured by sequencing in a study of CD8 T cells in ankylosing spondylitis. Findings and limits, study-wide: Previous work reported some of these motif variants in the synovial fluid and blood of reactive arthritis.

There are a few counts of this clonotype. Its target is not known. Generation of TCR beta libraries employed quantitative 5'-RACE incorporating molecular barcodes. TCRdb analysed the 5' RACE reads with MiXCR anew, one entry per CDR3 protein. The sample lists roughly 180,000 distinct CDR3 sequences; roughly 13% were seen once. The sample taken for sequencing was blood, either unsorted or a sorted T cell fraction (not recorded which). The TCR sequence derives from a male donor with ankylosing spondylitis or in good health (not recorded which).

CDR3 residues: CASSLGGTSEQFF. DNA for the CDR3: TGTGCCAGCAGTTTGGGCGGGACTAGTGAGCAGTTCTTC. V gene TRBV12-3 or TRBV12-4 combines with J gene TRBJ2-1; 8 bases map to TRBD2. The CDR3 sequence is 13 residues long. J was trimmed by 9 bases and V by 3 bases; bases with no gene match: 4.